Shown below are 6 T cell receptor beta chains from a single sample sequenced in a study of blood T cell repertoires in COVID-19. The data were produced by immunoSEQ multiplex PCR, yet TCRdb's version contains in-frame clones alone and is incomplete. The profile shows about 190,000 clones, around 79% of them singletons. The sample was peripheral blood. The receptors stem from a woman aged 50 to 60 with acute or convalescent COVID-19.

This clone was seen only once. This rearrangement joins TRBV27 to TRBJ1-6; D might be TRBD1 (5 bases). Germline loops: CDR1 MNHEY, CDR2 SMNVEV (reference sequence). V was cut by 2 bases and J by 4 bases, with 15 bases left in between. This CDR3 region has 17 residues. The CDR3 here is CASSLPRTGDYNSPLHF. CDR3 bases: TGTGCCAGCAGTTTACCCCGAACAGGAGATTATAATTCACCCCTCCACTTT.

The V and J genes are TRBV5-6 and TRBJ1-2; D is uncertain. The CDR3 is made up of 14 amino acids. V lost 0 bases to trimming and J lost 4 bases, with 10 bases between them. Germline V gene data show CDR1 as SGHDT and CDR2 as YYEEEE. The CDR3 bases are TGTGCCAGCAGCTTGGACTGGAGCTCCTATGGCTACACCTTC. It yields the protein CASSLDWSSYGYTF.

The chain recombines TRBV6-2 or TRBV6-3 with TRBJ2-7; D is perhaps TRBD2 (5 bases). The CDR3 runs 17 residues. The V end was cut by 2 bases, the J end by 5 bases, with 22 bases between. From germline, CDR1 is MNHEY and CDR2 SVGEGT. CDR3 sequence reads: CASSYGVGRMAENEQYF. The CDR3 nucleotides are TGTGCCAGCAGTTACGGAGTGGGGAGAATGGCTGAGAACGAGCAGTACTTC.

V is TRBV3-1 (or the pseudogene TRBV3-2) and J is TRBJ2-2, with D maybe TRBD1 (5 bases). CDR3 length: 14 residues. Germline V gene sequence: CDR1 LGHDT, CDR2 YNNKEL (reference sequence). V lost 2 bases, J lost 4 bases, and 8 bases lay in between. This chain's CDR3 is CASSQRGGTGELFF. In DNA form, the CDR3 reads TGTGCCAGCAGCCAAAGGGGCGGCACCGGGGAGCTGTTTTTT.

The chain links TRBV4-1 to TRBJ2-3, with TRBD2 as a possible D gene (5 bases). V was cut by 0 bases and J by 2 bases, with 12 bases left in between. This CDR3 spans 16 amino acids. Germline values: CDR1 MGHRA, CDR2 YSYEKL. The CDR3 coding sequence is TGCGCCAGCAGCCAAGACCCGGGATTACTCACAGATACGCAGTATTTT. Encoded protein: CASSQDPGLLTDTQYF.

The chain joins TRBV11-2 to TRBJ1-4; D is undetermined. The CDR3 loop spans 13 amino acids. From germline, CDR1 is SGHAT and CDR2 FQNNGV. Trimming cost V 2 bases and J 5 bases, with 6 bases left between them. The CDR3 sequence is CASSLSINEKLFF. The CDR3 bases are TGTGCCAGCAGCTTAAGCATAAATGAAAAACTGTTTTTT.